The 19 T cell receptor beta chains listed next were all sequenced from one sample in a study of shared clonotypes between healthy human individuals. Using immunoSEQ multiplex PCR, the repertoire was profiled, and TCRdb retains in-frame clones only, with some absent. There are about 2.3 million clones in the sample; 93% occur only once, and about 0.39% lies in the top ten. Sample: naive CD4+ T cells from PBMCs. Subset here: CD45RA+ positively selected. The receptor source for this set is a man younger than 35 in good health. Some clones in this sample may be carry-over from other donors' samples.

Comment on this clone: The same CDR3 can be traced to other DNA sequences in this sample. The chain joins TRBV5-4 to TRBJ2-1; 11 bases align to TRBD2. The CDR3 contains 16 residues. The junction had 6 bases not matched to a gene; V was cut back by 4 bases and J by 3 bases. Germline CDR1 reads SGHNT; CDR2 reads YYREEE (reference sequence). The CDR3: CASSSGLAGVYNEQFF. CDR3 sequence (DNA): TGTGCCAGCAGCAGTGGACTAGCGGGTGTCTACAATGAGCAGTTCTTC.

The chain employs TRBV4-1 and TRBJ1-3; 7 positions agree with TRBD1. With V trimmed by 1 base and J by 4 bases, 4 bases remained unmatched. Germline V CDR1 and CDR2: MGHRA, YSYEKL. The CDR3 totals 15 residues. In DNA form, the CDR3 reads TGCGCCAGCAGCCAAGCAGGGACAGACGGAAACACCATATATTTT. Protein: CASSQAGTDGNTIYF.

The chain links TRBV5-4 to TRBJ2-1; TRBD2 matches at 8 bases. V shed 5 bases, J shed 10 bases, and the junction held 11 bases outside the gene matches. This CDR3 comprises 14 residues. The germline V gene encodes CDR1 SGHNT and CDR2 YYREEE (reference sequence). The CDR3 sequence: CASRARGGDGEQFF. The CDR3 region has the DNA TGTGCCAGCAGGGCCCGGGGGGGCGACGGCGAGCAGTTCTTC. The entire variable domain, with the rest obtained from reference TRBV5-4 and TRBJ2-1, is as follows: ETGVTQSPTHLIKTRGQQVTLRCSSQSGHNTVSWYQQALGQGPQFIFQYYREEENGRGNFPPRFSGLQFPNYSSELNVNALELDDSALYLCASRARGGDGEQFFGPGTRLTVL.

The gene calls are TRBV5-1 and TRBJ1-4; TRBD1 matches at 10 bases. This CDR3 comprises 14 residues. CDR1 and CDR2 (germline): SGHRS, YFSETQ. V was pared by 4 bases and J by 13 bases, with 10 bases of the junction left unmatched. The DNA of the CDR3 is TGCGCCAGCAGCACCGGACAGGGGGGCGGCAGACTGTTTTTT. Protein sequence: CASSTGQGGGRLFF.

The chain's CDR3 is CASSPPGHQGETQYF. The CDR3 bases are TGTGCCAGCAGCCCCCCGGGACACCAGGGAGAGACCCAGTACTTC. The chain recombines TRBV5-4 with TRBJ2-5, with D perhaps TRBD1 (6 bases). The V end lost 4 bases, the J end lost 4 bases, and 17 bases lay between the germline ends. The length of the CDR3 is 15 residues. Germline CDR1 reads SGHNT; CDR2 reads YYREEE (reference sequence).

V gene TRBV7-3 combines with J gene TRBJ2-7; the match to TRBD1 covers 7 bases. Germline V gene sequence: CDR1 SGHTA, CDR2 FQGTGA. There are 15 residues in the CDR3. V trimming: 4 bases; J trimming: 3 bases; junction bases outside the gene matches: 9. CDR3 region: CASSSNPGQIYEQYF. Here the CDR3 DNA reads TGTGCCAGCAGCTCGAACCCGGGACAGATCTACGAGCAGTACTTC.

This clone has only one observation. This sequence joins TRBV7-3 and TRBJ1-3; D is unclear. The V end was cut by 1 base, the J end by 2 bases, with 6 bases between. Looked up from germline, CDR1 is SGHTA and CDR2 is FQGTGA. There are 14 residues in the CDR3. The CDR3 here is CASSLIGTGNTIYF. CDR3 sequence (DNA): TGTGCCAGCAGCTTAATAGGGACTGGAAACACCATATATTTT. Full variable domain (rest looked up from reference TRBV7-3 and TRBJ1-3): GAGVSQTPSNKVTEKGKYVELRCDPISGHTALYWYRQSLGQGPEFLIYFQGTGAADDSGLPNDRFFAVRPEGSVSTLKIQRTERGDSAVYLCASSLIGTGNTIYFGEGSWLTVV.

This clone was observed a handful of times. This chain joins TRBV27 and TRBJ1-5; D not resolved. Germline V CDR1 and CDR2: MNHEY, SMNVEV (reference sequence). CDR3 length: 13 residues. Trimming shortened V by 4 bases and J by 0 bases, and 4 bases separated the two germline ends. The CDR3 spells CASSYSSNQPQHF. The CDR3 DNA is TGTGCCAGCAGTTACAGTAGCAATCAGCCCCAGCATTTT.

CDR3 DNA sequence: TGTGCCAGCAGTTTACCAGGGACAGATACGCAGTATTTT. Amino acids: CASSLPGTDTQYF. The chain carries TRBV25-1 and TRBJ2-3; possible D gene TRBD1, 5 bases. V was shortened by 5 bases and J by 3 bases, with 9 bases between the two germline ends. The CDR3 consists of 13 residues. Per the germline V gene, CDR1 is MGHDK and CDR2 is SYGVNS.

This clone was detected once. The chain has TRBV29-1 and TRBJ2-5; tentatively, D is TRBD2 (5 bases). This CDR3 region has 12 residues. Between the trimmed V and J ends, which lost 7 bases and 3 bases, there was a span of 12 bases. Germline-derived CDR1 and CDR2 are SQVTM and ANQGSEA. CDR3 sequence: CSGTQLEETQYF. CDR3 bases: TGCAGCGGGACCCAACTAGAAGAGACCCAGTACTTC.

This clone was seen a single time. V and J are TRBV28 and TRBJ1-3, with D perhaps matching TRBD1 (5 bases). This CDR3 has 14 residues. Germline V CDR1 and CDR2: MDHEN, SYDVKM. Trimming removed 6 bases from V and 2 bases from J, with 11 bases in between. The CDR3 sequence: CASRTRGAGNTIYF. The CDR3 coding sequence is TGTGCCAGCAGGACACGGGGGGCTGGAAACACCATATATTTT.

The V and J genes are TRBV28 and TRBJ2-1; no clear D gene. Germline V gives CDR1 MDHEN, CDR2 SYDVKM. V was clipped by 6 bases and J by 0 bases, with 21 bases between them. The CDR3 length is 18 residues. DNA of the CDR3: TGTGCCAGCAGCCCGATGGTCCGACACTTGAGCTCCTACAATGAGCAGTTCTTC. Its translation is CASSPMVRHLSSYNEQFF.

V and J are TRBV13 and TRBJ2-3; 12 positions agree with TRBD2. Trimming cost V 3 bases and J 2 bases; bases outside gene matches: 6. CDR3 length equals 17 residues. Germline CDR1 reads PRHDT; CDR2 reads FYEKMQ (reference sequence). The DNA of the CDR3 is TGTGCCAGCAGCTTGGGACTAGCGGGCCATTACACAGATACGCAGTATTTT. Protein: CASSLGLAGHYTDTQYF.

J is TRBJ2-5 and V is TRBV6-5; TRBD2 matches at 8 bases. CDR3 length: 14 residues. V lost 7 bases to trimming and J lost 5 bases; unmatched junction nucleotides: 9. The germline gives CDR1 MNHEY, CDR2 SVGAGI. The CDR3 spells CASNPAGGQETQYF. The DNA of the CDR3 is TGTGCCAGCAATCCGGCGGGAGGACAGGAGACCCAGTACTTC.

Notes on this clone: This CDR3 is also generated by other DNA sequences in the sample. V usage is TRBV7-8 and J usage is TRBJ1-1; no clear D gene. Trimming shortened V by 1 base and J by 1 base, and 7 bases separated the two germline ends. CDR3 length: 14 amino acids. The V gene's germline CDR1 is SGHVS and CDR2 FQNEAQ. DNA of the CDR3: TGTGCCAGCAGCTTAGTAGGCGGGAACACTGAAGCTTTCTTT. Translated, it gives CASSLVGGNTEAFF.

J is TRBJ2-1 and V is TRBV10-1; 7 nucleotides line up with TRBD2. Per the germline V gene, CDR1 is WNHNN and CDR2 is SYGVQD (reference sequence). This CDR3 spans 14 amino acids. V shed 1 base, J shed 6 bases, and the junction held 3 bases outside the gene matches. Here the CDR3 DNA reads TGCGCCAGCAGTGAGTTGGCGGGAGTCAATGAGCAGTTCTTC. Translation gives CASSELAGVNEQFF.

This chain joins TRBV28 and TRBJ1-2, with TRBD1 as a possible D gene (5 bases). The ends were cut back, 1 base at V and 3 bases at J, with 12 bases in the middle. The CDR3 runs to 15 residues. Germline V gene data show CDR1 as MDHEN and CDR2 as SYDVKM. CDR3 loop: CASSLSAGKHYGYTF. CDR3 DNA sequence: TGTGCCAGCAGTTTATCCGCAGGGAAGCACTATGGCTACACCTTC.

The V and J genes are TRBV5-4 and TRBJ2-2; D is undetermined. Between the trimmed V and J ends, which lost 0 bases and 6 bases, there was a span of 6 bases. The CDR3 runs to 13 residues. In germline, CDR1 is SGHNT, CDR2 YYREEE (reference sequence). The CDR3 loop reads CASSLAAAGELFF. CDR3 coding DNA: TGTGCCAGCAGCTTGGCCGCTGCCGGGGAGCTGTTTTTT. The full variable domain, completed using reference TRBV5-4 and TRBJ2-2, is ETGVTQSPTHLIKTRGQQVTLRCSSQSGHNTVSWYQQALGQGPQFIFQYYREEENGRGNFPPRFSGLQFPNYSSELNVNALELDDSALYLCASSLAAAGELFFGEGSRLTVL.

The chain couples TRBV27 to TRBJ2-1; TRBD1 might be the D (6 bases). The V gene's germline CDR1 is MNHEY and CDR2 SMNVEV (reference sequence). This CDR3 is built from 15 residues. The V end lost 2 bases, the J end lost 3 bases, and 11 bases lay between the germline ends. The CDR3 here is CASSLEGRGYNEQFF. The CDR3 DNA sequence: TGTGCCAGCAGTTTAGAAGGCAGGGGCTACAATGAGCAGTTCTTC.